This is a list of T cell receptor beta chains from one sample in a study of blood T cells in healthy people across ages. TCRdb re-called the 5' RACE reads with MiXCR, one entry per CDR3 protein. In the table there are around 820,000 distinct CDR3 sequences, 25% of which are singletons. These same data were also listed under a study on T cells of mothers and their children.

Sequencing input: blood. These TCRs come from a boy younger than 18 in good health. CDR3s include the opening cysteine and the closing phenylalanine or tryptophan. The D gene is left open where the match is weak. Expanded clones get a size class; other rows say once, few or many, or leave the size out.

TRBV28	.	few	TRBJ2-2	CASRRDVGRYFGELFF	TGTGCCAGCAGGCGTGACGTAGGGCGTTATTTCGGGGAGCTGTTTTTT
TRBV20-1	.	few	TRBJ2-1	CSALKTGNGEQFF	TGCAGTGCCCTGAAGACGGGGAACGGTGAGCAGTTCTTC
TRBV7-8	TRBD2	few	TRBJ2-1	CASSLEGGLAGDNEQFF	TGTGCCAGCAGCTTAGAGGGGGGACTAGCGGGGGACAATGAGCAGTTCTTC
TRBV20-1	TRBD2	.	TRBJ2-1	CSAEGGAESYNEQFF	TGCAGTGCTGAGGGAGGGGCTGAAAGTTACAATGAGCAGTTCTTC
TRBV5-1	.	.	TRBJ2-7	CASSSYISNYEQYF	TGCGCCAGCAGCTCATATATCTCTAACTACGAGCAGTACTTC
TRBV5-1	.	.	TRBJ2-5	CASSLAEGEETQYF	TGCGCCAGCAGCTTGGCCGAAGGGGAAGAGACCCAGTACTTC
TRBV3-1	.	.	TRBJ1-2	CASSHTDSNYGYTF	TGTGCCAGCAGCCATACGGACAGTAACTATGGCTACACCTTC
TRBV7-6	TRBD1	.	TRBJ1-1	CASTQERTGLMNTEAFF	TGTGCCAGCACCCAAGAGCGGACAGGGCTTATGAACACTGAAGCTTTCTTT
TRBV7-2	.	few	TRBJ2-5	CASSRHTQETQYF	TGTGCCAGCAGTCGACATACACAAGAGACCCAGTACTTC
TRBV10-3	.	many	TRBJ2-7	CAISVGASYEQYF	TGTGCCATCAGTGTAGGGGCCTCCTACGAGCAGTACTTC
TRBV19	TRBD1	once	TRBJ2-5	CASSPPKGQGQETQYF	TGTGCCAGTAGTCCTCCGAAAGGACAGGGACAAGAGACCCAGTACTTC
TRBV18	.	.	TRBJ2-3	CASSPPTMAADTQYF	TGTGCCAGCTCACCTCCCACCATGGCCGCGGATACGCAGTATTTT
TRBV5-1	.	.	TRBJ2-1	CASSTHSAVSYNGQFF	TGCGCCAGCAGCACCCACTCCGCCGTCTCCTACAATGGGCAGTTCTTC
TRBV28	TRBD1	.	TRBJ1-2	CASRRTGGFDGYTF	TGTGCCAGCAGGCGGACAGGGGGGTTCGATGGCTACACCTTC
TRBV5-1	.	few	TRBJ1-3	CASSLGLGDTIYF	TGCGCCAGCAGCTTGGGGTTGGGCGACACCATATATTTT
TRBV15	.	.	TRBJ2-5	CATGDSETQYF	TGTGCCACCGGGGACTCCGAGACCCAGTACTTC
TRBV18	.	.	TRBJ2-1	CASSPQGGLEQFF	TGTGCCAGCTCACCTCAGGGAGGTCTTGAGCAGTTCTTC
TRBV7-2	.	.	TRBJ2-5	CASNFSPGQTQYF	TGTGCCAGCAACTTTTCCCCCGGGCAGACCCAGTACTTC
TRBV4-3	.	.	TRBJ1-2	CASSQVNSLGWVNYGYTF	TGCGCCAGCAGCCAAGTTAATAGCTTGGGCTGGGTTAACTATGGCTACACCTTC
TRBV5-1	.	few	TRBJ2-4	CASSLVGANKNIQYF	TGCGCCAGCAGCTTGGTCGGGGCAAACAAAAACATTCAGTACTTC
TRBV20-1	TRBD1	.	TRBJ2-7	CSARGTGNVDEQYF	TGCAGTGCTAGAGGGACAGGGAACGTAGACGAGCAGTACTTC
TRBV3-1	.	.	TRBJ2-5	CASSQEWGETQYF	TGTGCCAGCAGCCAAGAATGGGGGGAGACCCAGTACTTC
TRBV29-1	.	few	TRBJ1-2	CSVDRVDGYTF	TGCAGCGTTGACAGGGTGGATGGCTACACCTTC
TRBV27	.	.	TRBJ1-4	CASSLSSGNGATNEKLFF	TGTGCCAGCAGTTTATCTTCGGGGAACGGGGCAACTAATGAAAAACTGTTTTTT
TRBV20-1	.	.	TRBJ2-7	CSARDPGYGAYEQYF	TGCAGTGCTAGAGATCCAGGGTACGGGGCCTACGAGCAGTACTTC
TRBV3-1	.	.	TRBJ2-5	CASSQRADYQETQYF	TGTGCCAGCAGCCAAAGGGCAGACTACCAAGAGACCCAGTACTTC
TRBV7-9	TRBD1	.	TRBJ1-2	CASSLKTGGVNGCTF	TGTGCCAGCAGCTTAAAAACAGGGGGGGTTAATGGCTGCACCTTC
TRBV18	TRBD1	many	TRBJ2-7	CASSPGQGVSYEQYF	TGTGCCAGCAGCCCGGGACAGGGAGTCTCCTACGAGCAGTACTTC
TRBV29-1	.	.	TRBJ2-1	CSVALYNEQFF	TGCAGCGTTGCACTTTACAATGAGCAGTTCTTC
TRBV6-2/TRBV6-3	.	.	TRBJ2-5	CASSSPWDWKKETQYF	TGTGCCAGCAGCTCTCCCTGGGACTGGAAAAAAGAGACCCAGTACTTC
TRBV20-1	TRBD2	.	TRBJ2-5	CSAPPGLAGGQGTQYF	TGCAGTGCTCCTCCGGGACTAGCGGGGGGGCAAGGGACCCAGTACTTC
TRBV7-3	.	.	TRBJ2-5	CASSLDREVETQYF	TGTGCCAGCAGCTTAGACAGGGAGGTGGAGACCCAGTACTTC
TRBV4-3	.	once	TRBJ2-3	CASSQDWGGEADTQYF	TGCGCCAGCAGCCAAGACTGGGGCGGTGAGGCGGATACGCAGTATTTT